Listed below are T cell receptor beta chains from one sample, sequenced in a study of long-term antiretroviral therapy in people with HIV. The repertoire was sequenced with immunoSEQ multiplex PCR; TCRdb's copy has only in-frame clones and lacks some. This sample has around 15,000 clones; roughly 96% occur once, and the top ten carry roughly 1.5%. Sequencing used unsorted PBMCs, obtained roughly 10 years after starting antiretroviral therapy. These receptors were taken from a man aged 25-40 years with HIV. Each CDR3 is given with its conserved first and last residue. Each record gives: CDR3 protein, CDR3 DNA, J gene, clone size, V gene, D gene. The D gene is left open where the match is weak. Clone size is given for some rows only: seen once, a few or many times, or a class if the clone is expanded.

CDR3 protein: CASSNNQPQHF
CDR3 DNA: TGTGCCAGCAGCAACAATCAGCCCCAGCATTTT
J gene: TRBJ1-5
clone size: -
V gene: TRBV6-6
D gene: -

CDR3 protein: CASSSTGGKNEKLFF
CDR3 DNA: TGTGCCAGCAGTTCCACAGGGGGAAAAAATGAAAAACTGTTTTTT
J gene: TRBJ1-4
clone size: -
V gene: TRBV6-6
D gene: TRBD1

CDR3 protein: CASRTGTGNNSPLHF
CDR3 DNA: TGCGCCAGCAGAACCGGGACAGGGAATAATTCACCCCTCCACTTT
J gene: TRBJ1-6
clone size: -
V gene: TRBV5-1
D gene: TRBD1

CDR3 protein: CASSPGQGSSYEQYF
CDR3 DNA: TGTGCCAGCTCACCCGGACAGGGGAGTTCTTACGAGCAGTACTTC
J gene: TRBJ2-7
clone size: -
V gene: TRBV18
D gene: TRBD1

CDR3 protein: CASSRETQYF
CDR3 DNA: TGTGCCAGCAGCAGAGAGACCCAGTACTTC
J gene: TRBJ2-5
clone size: -
V gene: TRBV11-2
D gene: -

CDR3 protein: CASSIRTGESQPQHF
CDR3 DNA: TGTGCCAGTAGTATTAGGACAGGGGAAAGTCAGCCCCAGCATTTT
J gene: TRBJ1-5
clone size: -
V gene: TRBV19
D gene: TRBD1

CDR3 protein: CASSQDTHSGTGEGGTYSPLHF
CDR3 DNA: TGCGCCAGCAGCCAAGATACTCACTCCGGGACAGGGGAGGGTGGAACGTATTCACCCCTCCACTTT
J gene: TRBJ1-6
clone size: -
V gene: TRBV4-1
D gene: TRBD1

CDR3 protein: CASRPGGNEQFF
CDR3 DNA: TGTGCCAGCAGGCCCGGTGGCAATGAGCAGTTCTTC
J gene: TRBJ2-1
clone size: -
V gene: TRBV6-5
D gene: -

CDR3 protein: CASSVENQPQHF
CDR3 DNA: TGTGCCAGCAGTGTAGAGAATCAGCCCCAGCATTTT
J gene: TRBJ1-5
clone size: -
V gene: TRBV6-1
D gene: -

CDR3 protein: CASTESSDTQYF
CDR3 DNA: TGTGCCAGCACCGAGAGCTCAGATACGCAGTATTTT
J gene: TRBJ2-3
clone size: -
V gene: TRBV2
D gene: -

CDR3 protein: CAISPQSTDTQYF
CDR3 DNA: TGTGCCATCAGTCCCCAGAGCACAGATACGCAGTATTTT
J gene: TRBJ2-3
clone size: -
V gene: TRBV10-3
D gene: -

CDR3 protein: CASAQVNLNYEQYF
CDR3 DNA: TGTGCCAGCGCCCAGGTCAACCTGAACTACGAGCAGTACTTC
J gene: TRBJ2-7
clone size: -
V gene: TRBV28
D gene: -

CDR3 protein: CASSPSTGGGNEQFF
CDR3 DNA: TGTGCCAGCAGCCCCTCGACAGGGGGAGGCAATGAGCAGTTCTTC
J gene: TRBJ2-1
clone size: -
V gene: TRBV7-6
D gene: TRBD1

CDR3 protein: CATSRRTARTEQYF
CDR3 DNA: TGTGCCACCAGCAGGAGGACAGCCAGGACCGAGCAGTACTTC
J gene: TRBJ2-7
clone size: -
V gene: TRBV15
D gene: -

CDR3 protein: CASSPTGEGNYGYTF
CDR3 DNA: TGCGCCAGCAGTCCCACCGGGGAGGGCAACTATGGCTACACCTTC
J gene: TRBJ1-2
clone size: -
V gene: TRBV5-1
D gene: -

CDR3 protein: CASSEAVKPAYGYTF
CDR3 DNA: TGTGCCAGCAGTGAAGCGGTAAAGCCTGCCTATGGCTACACCTTC
J gene: TRBJ1-2
clone size: once
V gene: TRBV6-1
D gene: -

CDR3 protein: CASSRDSRRLHF
CDR3 DNA: TGTGCCAGCAGCCGGGACTCTCGCAGGTTACATTTT
J gene: TRBJ2-3
clone size: -
V gene: TRBV6-6
D gene: -

CDR3 protein: CASSLVGGASNQPQHF
CDR3 DNA: TGTGCCAGCAGCTTAGTAGGGGGCGCAAGCAATCAGCCCCAGCATTTT
J gene: TRBJ1-5
clone size: -
V gene: TRBV11-2
D gene: TRBD1

CDR3 protein: CASSSQFLDEQFF
CDR3 DNA: TGTGCCAGCAGTAGCCAGTTTTTAGATGAGCAGTTCTTC
J gene: TRBJ2-1
clone size: -
V gene: TRBV25-1
D gene: -

CDR3 protein: CASSPRATEQYF
CDR3 DNA: TGTGCCAGCTCACCGCGGGCCACCGAGCAGTACTTC
J gene: TRBJ2-7
clone size: -
V gene: TRBV18
D gene: -

CDR3 protein: CATAYWTNEQFF
CDR3 DNA: TGTGCCACCGCCTATTGGACCAATGAGCAGTTCTTC
J gene: TRBJ2-1
clone size: -
V gene: TRBV19
D gene: -

CDR3 protein: CASSEYGTGNGYTF
CDR3 DNA: TGTGCCAGCAGTGAATACGGGACAGGAAATGGCTACACCTTC
J gene: TRBJ1-2
clone size: -
V gene: TRBV6-1
D gene: TRBD1

CDR3 protein: CASSTLTTYSPLHF
CDR3 DNA: TGTGCCAGCAGCACCCTCACGACGTATTCACCCCTCCACTTT
J gene: TRBJ1-6
clone size: -
V gene: TRBV7-3
D gene: -

CDR3 protein: CASSPGVEAFF
CDR3 DNA: TGTGCCAGCAGCCCAGGAGTTGAAGCTTTCTTT
J gene: TRBJ1-1
clone size: -
V gene: TRBV7-9
D gene: -

CDR3 protein: CASSIDGGLNQPQHF
CDR3 DNA: TGTGCCAGTAGTATAGATGGGGGCCTTAATCAGCCCCAGCATTTT
J gene: TRBJ1-5
clone size: -
V gene: TRBV19
D gene: -

CDR3 protein: CASSIVVPGAYGYTF
CDR3 DNA: TGTGCCAGTAGTATAGTCGTCCCAGGGGCATATGGCTACACCTTC
J gene: TRBJ1-2
clone size: -
V gene: TRBV19
D gene: -

CDR3 protein: CASSRGLSGANVLTF
CDR3 DNA: TGTGCCAGCAGTAGGGGGCTCTCTGGGGCCAACGTCCTGACTTTC
J gene: TRBJ2-6
clone size: once
V gene: TRBV5-8
D gene: TRBD1

CDR3 protein: CASSLGDRGPNGQETQYF
CDR3 DNA: TGTGCCAGCAGTTTAGGGGACAGGGGGCCAAACGGCCAAGAGACCCAGTACTTC
J gene: TRBJ2-5
clone size: -
V gene: TRBV27
D gene: TRBD1

CDR3 protein: CASKEGSVQSGNTIYF
CDR3 DNA: TGTGCCAGCAAAGAGGGGAGCGTACAGTCTGGAAACACCATATATTTT
J gene: TRBJ1-3
clone size: -
V gene: TRBV28
D gene: -

CDR3 protein: CASSFRPGDGYTF
CDR3 DNA: TGTGCCAGCAGCTTCAGGCCAGGAGATGGCTACACCTTC
J gene: TRBJ1-2
clone size: -
V gene: TRBV7-3
D gene: -

CDR3 protein: CASSPYGGAPDTQYF
CDR3 DNA: TGTGCCAGCAGTCCCTACGGGGGGGCCCCAGATACGCAGTATTTT
J gene: TRBJ2-3
clone size: -
V gene: TRBV6-5
D gene: TRBD2

CDR3 protein: CASSPTLASTDTQYF
CDR3 DNA: TGTGCCAGCTCACCGACATTAGCTAGCACAGATACGCAGTATTTT
J gene: TRBJ2-3
clone size: -
V gene: TRBV18
D gene: -

CDR3 protein: CASSLWDLRETQYF
CDR3 DNA: TGTGCCAGCAGCTTATGGGACCTGCGGGAGACCCAGTACTTC
J gene: TRBJ2-5
clone size: -
V gene: TRBV7-9
D gene: -

CDR3 protein: CASSLAALAGTETQYF
CDR3 DNA: TGTGCCAGCAGCTTAGCGGCCCTAGCGGGGACAGAGACCCAGTACTTC
J gene: TRBJ2-5
clone size: -
V gene: TRBV7-9
D gene: TRBD2

CDR3 protein: CASRTGQGGGDTQYF
CDR3 DNA: TGTGCCAGCAGGACCGGACAGGGCGGAGGGGATACGCAGTATTTT
J gene: TRBJ2-3
clone size: -
V gene: TRBV6-1
D gene: TRBD1

CDR3 protein: CASSLLAGGLYGYTF
CDR3 DNA: TGTGCCAGCAGCTTGCTAGCAGGGGGCCTCTATGGCTACACCTTC
J gene: TRBJ1-2
clone size: -
V gene: TRBV5-6
D gene: TRBD1

CDR3 protein: CASSFSGGSYNEQFF
CDR3 DNA: TGTGCCAGCAGCTTTAGCGGGGGGTCCTACAATGAGCAGTTCTTC
J gene: TRBJ2-1
clone size: -
V gene: TRBV7-3
D gene: TRBD2

CDR3 protein: CASSLSSPQPWYF
CDR3 DNA: TGTGCCAGCAGTTTATCGAGCCCTCAGCCGTGGTACTTC
J gene: TRBJ2-7
clone size: -
V gene: TRBV28
D gene: -

CDR3 protein: CASSRTGPGNTEAFF
CDR3 DNA: TGTGCCAGCAGCCGAACAGGGCCGGGGAACACTGAAGCTTTCTTT
J gene: TRBJ1-1
clone size: -
V gene: TRBV27
D gene: -

CDR3 protein: CASSLARETQYF
CDR3 DNA: TGCGCCAGCAGCTTGGCCCGGGAGACCCAGTACTTC
J gene: TRBJ2-5
clone size: -
V gene: TRBV5-1
D gene: -

CDR3 protein: CATRQANYGYTF
CDR3 DNA: TGTGCCACCCGACAGGCTAACTATGGCTACACCTTC
J gene: TRBJ1-2
clone size: once
V gene: TRBV2
D gene: -

CDR3 protein: CASSLGRAGANVLTF
CDR3 DNA: TGCGCCAGCAGCTTGGGTCGCGCTGGGGCCAACGTCCTGACTTTC
J gene: TRBJ2-6
clone size: -
V gene: TRBV5-1
D gene: -

CDR3 protein: CASSLVVAGGDTQYF
CDR3 DNA: TGTGCCAGCAGCTTAGTGGTAGCGGGGGGGGATACGCAGTATTTT
J gene: TRBJ2-3
clone size: -
V gene: TRBV11-2
D gene: TRBD2

CDR3 protein: CASWTRGGDNEQFF
CDR3 DNA: TGCGCCAGCTGGACCCGGGGAGGGGACAATGAGCAGTTCTTC
J gene: TRBJ2-1
clone size: -
V gene: TRBV10-2
D gene: TRBD2

CDR3 protein: CASSLGRDSQETQYF
CDR3 DNA: TGTGCCAGCAGCTTAGGGAGGGACTCCCAAGAGACCCAGTACTTC
J gene: TRBJ2-5
clone size: -
V gene: TRBV11-1
D gene: -

CDR3 protein: CASRPTWAAGWTQYF
CDR3 DNA: TGTGCCAGCAGACCGACTTGGGCGGCCGGGTGGACCCAGTACTTC
J gene: TRBJ2-5
clone size: -
V gene: TRBV7-2
D gene: -

CDR3 protein: CASSFGSYEQYF
CDR3 DNA: TGTGCCAGCAGCTTTGGCAGCTACGAGCAGTACTTC
J gene: TRBJ2-7
clone size: -
V gene: TRBV7-9
D gene: -

CDR3 protein: CASSLGTAYEQYF
CDR3 DNA: TGTGCCAGCAGTTTAGGGACAGCCTACGAGCAGTACTTC
J gene: TRBJ2-7
clone size: once
V gene: TRBV28
D gene: TRBD1